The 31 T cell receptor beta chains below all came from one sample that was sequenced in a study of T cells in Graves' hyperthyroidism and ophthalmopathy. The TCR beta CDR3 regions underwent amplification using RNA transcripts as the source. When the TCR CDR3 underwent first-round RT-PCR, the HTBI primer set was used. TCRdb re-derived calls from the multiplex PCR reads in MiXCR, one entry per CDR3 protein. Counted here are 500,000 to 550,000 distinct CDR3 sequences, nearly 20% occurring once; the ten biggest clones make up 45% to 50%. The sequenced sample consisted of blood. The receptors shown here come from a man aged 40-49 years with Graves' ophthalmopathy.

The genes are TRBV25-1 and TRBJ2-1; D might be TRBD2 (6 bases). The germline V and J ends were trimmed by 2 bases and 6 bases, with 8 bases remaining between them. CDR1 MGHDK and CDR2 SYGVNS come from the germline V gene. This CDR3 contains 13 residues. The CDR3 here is CASSEPGVNEQFF. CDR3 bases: TGTGCCAGCAGTGAACCGGGGGTCAATGAGCAGTTCTTC. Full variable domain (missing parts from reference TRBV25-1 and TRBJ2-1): EADIYQTPRYLVIGTGKKITLECSQTMGHDKMYWYQQDPGMELHLIHYSYGVNSTEKGDLSSESTVSRIRTEHFPLTLESARPSHTSQYLCASSEPGVNEQFFGPGTRLTVL.

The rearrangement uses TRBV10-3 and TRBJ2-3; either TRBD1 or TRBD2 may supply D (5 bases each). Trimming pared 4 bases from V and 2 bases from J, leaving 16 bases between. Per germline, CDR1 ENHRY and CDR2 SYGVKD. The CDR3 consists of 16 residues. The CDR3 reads CAISGTQSGTTDTQYF. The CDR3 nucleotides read TGTGCCATCAGTGGGACCCAATCCGGGACCACAGATACGCAGTATTTT.

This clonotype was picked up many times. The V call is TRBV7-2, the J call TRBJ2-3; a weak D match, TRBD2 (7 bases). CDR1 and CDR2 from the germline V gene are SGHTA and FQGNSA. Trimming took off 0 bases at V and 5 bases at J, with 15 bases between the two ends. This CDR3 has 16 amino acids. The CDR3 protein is CASSLAGAGVVDTQYF. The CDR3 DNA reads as TGTGCCAGCAGCTTAGCGGGGGCGGGAGTGGTAGATACGCAGTATTTT.

CDR3 loop: CASSLNRGLGNTIYF. The CDR3 bases are TGCGCCAGCAGCTTGAACAGGGGCCTTGGAAACACCATATATTTT. The rearrangement links TRBV5-1 to TRBJ1-3; 7 positions match TRBD1. Germline CDR1 is SGHRS and CDR2 is YFSETQ. V shed 1 base and J 3 bases; nucleotides not matched to a gene: 4. The CDR3 length is 15 residues.

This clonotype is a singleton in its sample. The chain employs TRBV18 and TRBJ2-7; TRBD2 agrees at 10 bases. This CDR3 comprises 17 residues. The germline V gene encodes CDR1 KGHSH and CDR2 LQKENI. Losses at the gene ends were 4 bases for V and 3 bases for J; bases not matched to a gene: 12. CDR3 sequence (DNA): TGTGCCAGCTCACACTTGCCTAGCGGGGGCGAAGTCTACGAGCAGTACTTC. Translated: CASSHLPSGGEVYEQYF.

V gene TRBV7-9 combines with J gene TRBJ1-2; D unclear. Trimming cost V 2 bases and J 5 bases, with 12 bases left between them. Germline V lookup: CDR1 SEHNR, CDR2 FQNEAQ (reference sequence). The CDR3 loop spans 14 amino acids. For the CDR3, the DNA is TGTGCCAGCAGCTTAAACACCCTTTATTATGGCTACACCTTC. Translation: CASSLNTLYYGYTF.

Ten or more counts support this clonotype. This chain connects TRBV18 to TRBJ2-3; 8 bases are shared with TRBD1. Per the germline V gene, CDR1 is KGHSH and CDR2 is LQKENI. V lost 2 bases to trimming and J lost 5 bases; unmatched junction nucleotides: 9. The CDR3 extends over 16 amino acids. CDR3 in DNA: TGTGCCAGCTCACCAGGACAGGGACCGGGAGAAGATACGCAGTATTTT. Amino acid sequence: CASSPGQGPGEDTQYF.

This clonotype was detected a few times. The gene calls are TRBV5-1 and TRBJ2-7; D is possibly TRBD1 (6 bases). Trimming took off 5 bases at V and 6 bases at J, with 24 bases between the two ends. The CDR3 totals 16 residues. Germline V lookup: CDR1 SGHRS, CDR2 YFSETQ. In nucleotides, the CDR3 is TGCGCCAGCAGTGCCAGCGCCGGGACAAAGGGGATCGAGCAGTACTTC. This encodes CASSASAGTKGIEQYF.

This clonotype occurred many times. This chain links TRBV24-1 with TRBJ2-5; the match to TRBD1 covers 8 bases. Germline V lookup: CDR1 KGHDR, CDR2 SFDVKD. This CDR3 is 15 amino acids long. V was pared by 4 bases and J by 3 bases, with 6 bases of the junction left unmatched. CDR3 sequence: CATSDRTGIKETQYF. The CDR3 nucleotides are TGTGCCACCAGTGACCGGACAGGGATTAAAGAGACCCAGTACTTC.

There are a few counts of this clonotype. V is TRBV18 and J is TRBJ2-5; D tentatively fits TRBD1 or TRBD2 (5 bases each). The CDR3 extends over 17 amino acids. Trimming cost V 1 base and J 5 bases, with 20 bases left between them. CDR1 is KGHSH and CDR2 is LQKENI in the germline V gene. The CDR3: CASSPLRTGTGVETQYF. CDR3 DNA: TGTGCCAGCTCACCACTGCGGACTGGAACAGGTGTGGAGACCCAGTACTTC.

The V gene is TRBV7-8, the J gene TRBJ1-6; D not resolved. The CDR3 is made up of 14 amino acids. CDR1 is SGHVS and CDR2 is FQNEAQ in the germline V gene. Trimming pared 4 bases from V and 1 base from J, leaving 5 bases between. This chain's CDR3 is CASSSWSYNSPLHF. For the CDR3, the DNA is TGTGCCAGCAGCTCCTGGTCCTATAATTCACCCCTCCACTTT.

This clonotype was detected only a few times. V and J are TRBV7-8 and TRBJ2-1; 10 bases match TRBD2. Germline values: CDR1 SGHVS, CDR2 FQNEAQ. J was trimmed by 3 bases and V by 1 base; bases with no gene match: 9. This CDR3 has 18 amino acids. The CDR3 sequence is CASSLDGTSDVFYNEQFF. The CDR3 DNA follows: TGTGCCAGCAGCTTAGATGGGACTAGCGACGTCTTCTACAATGAGCAGTTCTTC.

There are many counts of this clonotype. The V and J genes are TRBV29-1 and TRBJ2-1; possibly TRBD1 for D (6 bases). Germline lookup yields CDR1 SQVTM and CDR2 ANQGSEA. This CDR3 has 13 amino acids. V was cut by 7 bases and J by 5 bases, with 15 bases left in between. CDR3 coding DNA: TGCAGCGCAGATCGGACAGCCGACAATGAGCAGTTCTTC. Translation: CSADRTADNEQFF.

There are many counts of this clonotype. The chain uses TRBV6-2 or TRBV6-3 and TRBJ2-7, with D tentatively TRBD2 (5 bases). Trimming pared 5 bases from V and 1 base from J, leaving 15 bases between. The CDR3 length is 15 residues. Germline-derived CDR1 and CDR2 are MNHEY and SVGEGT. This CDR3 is CASSRPGSRSYEQYF. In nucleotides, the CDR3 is TGTGCCAGCAGTCGGCCGGGATCCCGGTCCTACGAGCAGTACTTC.

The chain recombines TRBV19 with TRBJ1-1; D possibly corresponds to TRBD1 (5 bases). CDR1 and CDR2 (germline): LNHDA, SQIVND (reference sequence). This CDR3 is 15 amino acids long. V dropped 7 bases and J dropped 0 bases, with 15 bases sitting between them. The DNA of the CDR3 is TGTGCCAGTAACGGGGCAGACAGCTTGAACACTGAAGCTTTCTTT. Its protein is CASNGADSLNTEAFF.

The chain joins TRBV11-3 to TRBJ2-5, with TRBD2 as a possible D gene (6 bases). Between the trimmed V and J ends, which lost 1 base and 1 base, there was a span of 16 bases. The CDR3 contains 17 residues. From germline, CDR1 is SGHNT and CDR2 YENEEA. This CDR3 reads CASSLGGSGTFQETQYF. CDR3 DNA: TGTGCCAGCAGCTTAGGGGGTAGCGGTACTTTCCAAGAGACCCAGTACTTC.

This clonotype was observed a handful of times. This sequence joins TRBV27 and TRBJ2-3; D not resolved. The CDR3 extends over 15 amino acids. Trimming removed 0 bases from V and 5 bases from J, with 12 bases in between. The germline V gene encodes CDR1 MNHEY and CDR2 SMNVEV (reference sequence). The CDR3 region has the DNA TGTGCCAGCAGTTTATCGATCACCCGTGGAGATACGCAGTATTTT. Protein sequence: CASSLSITRGDTQYF.

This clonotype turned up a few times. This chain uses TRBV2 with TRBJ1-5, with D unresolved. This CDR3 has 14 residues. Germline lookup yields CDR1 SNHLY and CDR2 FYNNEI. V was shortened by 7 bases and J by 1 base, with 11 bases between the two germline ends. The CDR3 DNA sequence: TGTGCCAGCACCTTAACCGGGAGCAATCAGCCCCAGCATTTT. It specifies CASTLTGSNQPQHF.

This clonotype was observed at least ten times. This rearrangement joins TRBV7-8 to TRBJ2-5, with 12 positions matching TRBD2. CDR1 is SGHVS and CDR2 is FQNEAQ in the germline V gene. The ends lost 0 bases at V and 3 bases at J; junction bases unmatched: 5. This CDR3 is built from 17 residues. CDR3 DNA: TGTGCCAGCAGCTTAGCGGGCCTAGCGGGGGGGAAAGAGACCCAGTACTTC. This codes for CASSLAGLAGGKETQYF.

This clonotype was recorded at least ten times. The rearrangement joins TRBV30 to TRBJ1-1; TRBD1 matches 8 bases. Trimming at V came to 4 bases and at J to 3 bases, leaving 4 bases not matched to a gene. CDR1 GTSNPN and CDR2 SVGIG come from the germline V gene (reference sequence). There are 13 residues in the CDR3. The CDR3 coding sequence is TGTGCCTGGAATGCAGGGGGCCACACTGAAGCTTTCTTT. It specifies CAWNAGGHTEAFF.

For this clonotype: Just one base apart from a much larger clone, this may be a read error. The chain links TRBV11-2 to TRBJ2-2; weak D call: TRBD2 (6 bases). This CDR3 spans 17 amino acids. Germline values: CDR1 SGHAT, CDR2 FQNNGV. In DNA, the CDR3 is TGTGCCAGCAGCTTTTTAGTCCTGAGTAGCATGGGCGGGGAGCTGCTTTTT. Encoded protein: CASSFLVLSSMGGELLF.

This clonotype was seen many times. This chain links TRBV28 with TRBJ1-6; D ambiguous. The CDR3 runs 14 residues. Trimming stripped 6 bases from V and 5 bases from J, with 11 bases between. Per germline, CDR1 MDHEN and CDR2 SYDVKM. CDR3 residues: CASRVTYDNSPLHF. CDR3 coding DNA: TGTGCCAGCAGGGTGACATATGATAATTCACCCCTCCACTTT.

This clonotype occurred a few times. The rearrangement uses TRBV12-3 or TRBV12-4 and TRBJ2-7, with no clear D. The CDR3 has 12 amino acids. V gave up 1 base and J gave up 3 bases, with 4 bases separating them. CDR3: CASSLGYYEQYF. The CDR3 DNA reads TGTGCCAGCAGTTTAGGTTACTACGAGCAGTACTTC.

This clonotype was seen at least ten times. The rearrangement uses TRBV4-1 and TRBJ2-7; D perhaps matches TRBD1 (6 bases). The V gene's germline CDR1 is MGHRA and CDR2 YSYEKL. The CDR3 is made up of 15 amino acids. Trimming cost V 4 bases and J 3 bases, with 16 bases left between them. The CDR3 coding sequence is TGCGCCAGCAGCCGGGGGCTCGGAGCGCTCTACGAGCAGTACTTC. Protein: CASSRGLGALYEQYF.

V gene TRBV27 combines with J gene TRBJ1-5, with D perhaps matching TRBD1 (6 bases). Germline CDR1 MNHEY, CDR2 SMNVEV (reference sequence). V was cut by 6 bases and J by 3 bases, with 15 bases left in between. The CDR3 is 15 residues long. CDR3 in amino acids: CASSPDGGANQPQHF. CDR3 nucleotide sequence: TGTGCCAGCAGCCCAGATGGGGGGGCCAATCAGCCCCAGCATTTT.

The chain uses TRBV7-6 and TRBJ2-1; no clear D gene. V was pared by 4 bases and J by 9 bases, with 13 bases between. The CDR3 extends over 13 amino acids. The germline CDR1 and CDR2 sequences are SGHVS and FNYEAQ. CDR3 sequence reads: CASSSLDGGEQFF. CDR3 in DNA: TGTGCCAGCAGCTCCCTAGACGGTGGTGAGCAGTTCTTC.

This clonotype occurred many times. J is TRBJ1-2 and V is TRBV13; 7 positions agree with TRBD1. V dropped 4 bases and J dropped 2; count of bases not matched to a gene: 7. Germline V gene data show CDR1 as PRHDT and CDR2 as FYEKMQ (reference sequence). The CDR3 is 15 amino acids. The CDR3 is CASSSTGQTNYGYTF. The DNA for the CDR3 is TGTGCCAGCAGCTCCACGGGACAGACGAACTATGGCTACACCTTC.

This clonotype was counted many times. CDR3 DNA: TGTGCCTGGAGTGTAGAGGTGGTGGGGCGTCACACAGATACGCAGTATTTT. Its protein is CAWSVEVVGRHTDTQYF. The chain has TRBV30 and TRBJ2-3, with a weak D call TRBD1 (5 bases). Germline-derived CDR1 and CDR2 are GTSNPN and SVGIG (reference sequence). V lost 0 bases, J lost 2 bases, and 18 bases lay in between. This CDR3 comprises 17 residues.

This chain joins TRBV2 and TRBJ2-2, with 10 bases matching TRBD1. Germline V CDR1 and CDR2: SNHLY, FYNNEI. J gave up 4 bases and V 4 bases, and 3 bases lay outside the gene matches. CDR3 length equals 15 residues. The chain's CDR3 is CASSGQGAGTGELFF. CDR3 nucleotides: TGTGCCAGCAGTGGACAGGGGGCAGGCACCGGGGAGCTGTTTTTT. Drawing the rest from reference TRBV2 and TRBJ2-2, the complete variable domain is EPEVTQTPSHQVTQMGQEVILRCVPISNHLYFYWYRQILGQKVEFLVSFYNNEISEKSEIFDDQFSVERPDGSNFTLKIRSTKLEDSAMYFCASSGQGAGTGELFFGEGSRLTVL.

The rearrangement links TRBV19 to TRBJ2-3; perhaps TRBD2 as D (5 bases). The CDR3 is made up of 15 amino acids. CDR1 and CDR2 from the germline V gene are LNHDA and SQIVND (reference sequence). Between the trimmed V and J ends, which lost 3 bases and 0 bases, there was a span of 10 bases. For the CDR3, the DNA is TGTGCCAGTAGTATTCGGCGGGTCAGCACAGATACGCAGTATTTT. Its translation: CASSIRRVSTDTQYF.

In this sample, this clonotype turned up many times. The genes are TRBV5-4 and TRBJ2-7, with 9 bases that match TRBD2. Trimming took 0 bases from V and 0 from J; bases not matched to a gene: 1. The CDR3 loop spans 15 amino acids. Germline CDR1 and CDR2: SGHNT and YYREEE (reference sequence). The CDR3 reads CASSLGLAASYEQYF. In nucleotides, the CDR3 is TGTGCCAGCAGCTTGGGACTAGCGGCCTCCTACGAGCAGTACTTC.